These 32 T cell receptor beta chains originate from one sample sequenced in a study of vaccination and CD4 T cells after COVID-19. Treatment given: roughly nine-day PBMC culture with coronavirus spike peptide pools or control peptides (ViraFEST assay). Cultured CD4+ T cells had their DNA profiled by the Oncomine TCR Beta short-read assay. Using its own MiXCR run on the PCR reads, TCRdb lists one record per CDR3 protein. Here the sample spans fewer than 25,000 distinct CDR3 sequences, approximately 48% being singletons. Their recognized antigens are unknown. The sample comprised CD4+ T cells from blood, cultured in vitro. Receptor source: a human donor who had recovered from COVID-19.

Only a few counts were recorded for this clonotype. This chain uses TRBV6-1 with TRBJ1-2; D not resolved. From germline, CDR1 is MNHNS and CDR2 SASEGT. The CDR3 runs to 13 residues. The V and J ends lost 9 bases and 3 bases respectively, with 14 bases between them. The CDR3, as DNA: TGTGCCAGTCGGGAGGGAGTCGACTATGGCTACACCTTC. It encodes CASREGVDYGYTF.

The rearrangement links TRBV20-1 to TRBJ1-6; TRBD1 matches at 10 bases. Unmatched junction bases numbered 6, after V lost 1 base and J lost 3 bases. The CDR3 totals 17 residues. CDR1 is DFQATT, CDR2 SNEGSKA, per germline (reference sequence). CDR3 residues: CSARVWDRGNYNSPLHF. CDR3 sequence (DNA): TGCAGTGCTAGAGTCTGGGACAGGGGCAACTATAATTCACCCCTCCACTTT.

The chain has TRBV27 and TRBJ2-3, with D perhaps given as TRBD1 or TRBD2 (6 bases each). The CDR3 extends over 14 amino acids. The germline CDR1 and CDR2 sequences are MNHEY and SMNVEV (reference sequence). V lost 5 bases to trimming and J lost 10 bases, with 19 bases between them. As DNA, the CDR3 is TGTGCCAGCAGTCCTTCCGGGCTGAGGGGGGCGCAGTATTTT. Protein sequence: CASSPSGLRGAQYF.

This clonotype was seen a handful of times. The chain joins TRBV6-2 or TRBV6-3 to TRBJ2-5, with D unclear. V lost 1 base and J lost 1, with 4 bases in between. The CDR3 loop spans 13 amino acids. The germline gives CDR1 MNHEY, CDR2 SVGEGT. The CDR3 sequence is CASSYWSQETQYF. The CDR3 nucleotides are TGTGCCAGCAGTTACTGGAGCCAAGAGACCCAGTACTTC.

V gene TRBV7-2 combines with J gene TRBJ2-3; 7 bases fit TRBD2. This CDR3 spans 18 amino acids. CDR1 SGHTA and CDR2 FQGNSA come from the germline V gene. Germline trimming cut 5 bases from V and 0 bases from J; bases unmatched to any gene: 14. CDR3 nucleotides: TGTGCCAGCAGCCGGGGGAATGCGGGAGTAGATAGCACAGATACGCAGTATTTT. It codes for CASSRGNAGVDSTDTQYF. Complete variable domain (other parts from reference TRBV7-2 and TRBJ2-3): GAGVSQSPSNKVTEKGKDVELRCDPISGHTALYWYRQSLGQGLEFLIYFQGNSAPDKSGLPSDRFSAERTGGSVSTLTIQRTQQEDSAVYLCASSRGNAGVDSTDTQYFGPGTRLTVL.

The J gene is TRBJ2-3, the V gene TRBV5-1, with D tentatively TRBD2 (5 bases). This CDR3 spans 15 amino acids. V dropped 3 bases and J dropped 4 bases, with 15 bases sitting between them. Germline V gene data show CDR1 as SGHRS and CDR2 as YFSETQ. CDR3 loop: CASSYSGRMADTQYF. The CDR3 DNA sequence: TGCGCCAGCAGCTATTCTGGGAGAATGGCAGATACGCAGTATTTT.

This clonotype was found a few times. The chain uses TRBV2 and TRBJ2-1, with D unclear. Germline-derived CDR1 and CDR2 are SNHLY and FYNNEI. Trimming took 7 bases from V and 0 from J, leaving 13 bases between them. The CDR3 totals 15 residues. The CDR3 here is CASKEKGFSYNEQFF. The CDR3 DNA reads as TGTGCCAGCAAAGAGAAGGGTTTCTCCTACAATGAGCAGTTCTTC.

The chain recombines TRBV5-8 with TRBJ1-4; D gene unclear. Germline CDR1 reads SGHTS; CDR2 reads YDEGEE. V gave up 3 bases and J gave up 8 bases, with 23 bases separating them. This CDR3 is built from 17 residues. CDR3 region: CASSYRGSLFGKEKLFF. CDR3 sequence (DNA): TGTGCCAGCAGCTATAGAGGGTCGCTATTTGGGAAGGAAAAACTGTTTTTT.

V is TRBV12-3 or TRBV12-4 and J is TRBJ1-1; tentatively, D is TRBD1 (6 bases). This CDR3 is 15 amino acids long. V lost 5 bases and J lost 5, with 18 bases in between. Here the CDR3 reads CASSPPRQGWTEAFF. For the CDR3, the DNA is TGTGCCAGCAGTCCCCCACGTCAGGGGTGGACTGAAGCTTTCTTT.

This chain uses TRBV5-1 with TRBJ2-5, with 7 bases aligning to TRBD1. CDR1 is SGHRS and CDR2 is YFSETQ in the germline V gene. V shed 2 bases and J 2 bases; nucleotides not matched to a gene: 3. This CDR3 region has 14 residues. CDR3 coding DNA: TGCGCCAGCAGCTTAACGACAGGGCAAGAGACCCAGTACTTC. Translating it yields CASSLTTGQETQYF.

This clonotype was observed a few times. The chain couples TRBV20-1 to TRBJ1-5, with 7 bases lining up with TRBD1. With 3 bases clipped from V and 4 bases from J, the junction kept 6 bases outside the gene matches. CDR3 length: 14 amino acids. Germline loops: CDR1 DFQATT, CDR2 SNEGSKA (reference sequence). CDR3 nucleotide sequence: TGCAGTGCTAGTGAGGACAGGTCGAATCAGCCCCAGCATTTT. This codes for CSASEDRSNQPQHF.

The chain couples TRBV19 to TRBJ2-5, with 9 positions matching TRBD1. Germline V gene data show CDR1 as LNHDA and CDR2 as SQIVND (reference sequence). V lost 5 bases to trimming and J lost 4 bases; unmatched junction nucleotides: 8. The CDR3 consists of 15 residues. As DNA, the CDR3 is TGTGCCAGTAGTCCCGGACAGGGGTTCACAGAGACCCAGTACTTC. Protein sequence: CASSPGQGFTETQYF. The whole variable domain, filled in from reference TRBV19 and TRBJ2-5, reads DGGITQSPKYLFRKEGQNVTLSCEQNLNHDAMYWYRQDPGQGLRLIYYSQIVNDFQKGDIAEGYSVSREKKESFPLTVTSAQKNPTAFYLCASSPGQGFTETQYFGPGTRLLVL.

The CDR3 sequence is CASSLPALDTGELFF. DNA of the CDR3: TGTGCCAGCAGCCTCCCAGCTTTGGACACCGGGGAGCTGTTTTTT. V and J are TRBV5-4 and TRBJ2-2; the D is unclear. Germline V gene data show CDR1 as SGHNT and CDR2 as YYREEE (reference sequence). V was shortened by 4 bases and J by 3 bases, with 13 bases between the two germline ends. The CDR3 contains 15 residues.

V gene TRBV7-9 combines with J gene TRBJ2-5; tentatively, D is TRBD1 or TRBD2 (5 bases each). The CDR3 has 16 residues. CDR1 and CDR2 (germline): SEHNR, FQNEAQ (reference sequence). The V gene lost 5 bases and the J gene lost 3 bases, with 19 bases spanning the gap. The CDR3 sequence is CASSQRPRGVKETQYF. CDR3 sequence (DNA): TGTGCCAGCAGCCAACGCCCCCGGGGCGTCAAAGAGACCCAGTACTTC.

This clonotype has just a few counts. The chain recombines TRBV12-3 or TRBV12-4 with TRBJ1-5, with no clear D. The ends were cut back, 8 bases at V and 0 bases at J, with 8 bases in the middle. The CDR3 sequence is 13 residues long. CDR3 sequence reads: CASHISSNQPQHF. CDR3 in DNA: TGTGCCAGCCACATAAGTAGCAATCAGCCCCAGCATTTT.

The CDR3 sequence is CAITGGLPNQPQHF. Here the CDR3 DNA reads TGTGCCATAACAGGGGGTCTCCCCAATCAGCCCCAGCATTTT. The genes are TRBV28 and TRBJ1-5, with 8 nucleotides matching TRBD1. Germline loops: CDR1 MDHEN, CDR2 SYDVKM. CDR3 length: 14 residues. With V trimmed by 10 bases and J by 3 bases, 8 bases remained unmatched.

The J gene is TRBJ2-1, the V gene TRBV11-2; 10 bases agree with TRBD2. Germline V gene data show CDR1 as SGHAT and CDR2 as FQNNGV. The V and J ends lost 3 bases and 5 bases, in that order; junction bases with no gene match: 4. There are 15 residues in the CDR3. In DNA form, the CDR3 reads TGTGCCAGCAGCTTTGGACTAGCGGCCAACAATGAGCAGTTCTTC. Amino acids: CASSFGLAANNEQFF.

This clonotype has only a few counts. CDR3 protein: CSARGLAGPSSYNEQFF. The CDR3 DNA follows: TGCAGTGCTAGGGGCCTAGCGGGGCCGAGCTCCTACAATGAGCAGTTCTTC. V gene TRBV20-1 combines with J gene TRBJ2-1; 9 nucleotides match TRBD2. The germline gives CDR1 DFQATT, CDR2 SNEGSKA (reference sequence). V lost 3 bases, J lost 0 bases, and 9 bases stayed unmatched. The CDR3 extends over 17 amino acids.

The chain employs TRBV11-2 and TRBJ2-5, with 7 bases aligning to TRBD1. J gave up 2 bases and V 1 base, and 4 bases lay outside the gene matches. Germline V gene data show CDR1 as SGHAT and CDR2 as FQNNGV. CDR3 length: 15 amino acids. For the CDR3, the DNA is TGTGCCAGCAGCTTAGCCGGGACAGAACAAGAGACCCAGTACTTC. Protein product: CASSLAGTEQETQYF.

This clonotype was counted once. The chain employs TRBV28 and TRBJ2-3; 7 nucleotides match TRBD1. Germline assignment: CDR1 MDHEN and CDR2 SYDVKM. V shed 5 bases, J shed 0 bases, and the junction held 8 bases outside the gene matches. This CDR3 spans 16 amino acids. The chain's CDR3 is CASSKSRQGSTDTQYF. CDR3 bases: TGTGCCAGCAGTAAATCTCGACAGGGTAGCACAGATACGCAGTATTTT.

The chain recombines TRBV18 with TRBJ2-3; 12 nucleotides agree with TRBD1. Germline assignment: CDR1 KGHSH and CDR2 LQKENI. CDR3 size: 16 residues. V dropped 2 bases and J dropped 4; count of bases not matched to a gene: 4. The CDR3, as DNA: TGTGCCAGCTCACCAGCCGGGACAGGGGGCCCAGATACGCAGTATTTT. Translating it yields CASSPAGTGGPDTQYF.

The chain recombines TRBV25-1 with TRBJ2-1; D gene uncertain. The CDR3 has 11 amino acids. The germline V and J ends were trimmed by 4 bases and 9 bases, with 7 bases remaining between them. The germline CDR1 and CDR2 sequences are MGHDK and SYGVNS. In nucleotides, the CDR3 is TGTGCCAGCAGTGGAGGACGTGAGCAGTTCTTC. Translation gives CASSGGREQFF.

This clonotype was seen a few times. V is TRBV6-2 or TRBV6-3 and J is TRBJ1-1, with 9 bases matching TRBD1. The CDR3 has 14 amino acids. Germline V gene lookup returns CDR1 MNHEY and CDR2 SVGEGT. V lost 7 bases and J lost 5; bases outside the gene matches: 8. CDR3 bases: TGTGCCAGCAACGGACAGGGGCCAGAGACTGAAGCTTTCTTT. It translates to CASNGQGPETEAFF.

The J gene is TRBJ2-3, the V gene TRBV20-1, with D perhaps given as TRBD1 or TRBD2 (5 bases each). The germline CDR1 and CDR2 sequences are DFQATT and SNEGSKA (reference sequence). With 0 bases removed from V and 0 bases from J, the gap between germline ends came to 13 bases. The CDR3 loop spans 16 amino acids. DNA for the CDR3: TGCAGTGCTAGAGATCCCGGGACCTCTAGCACAGATACGCAGTATTTT. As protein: CSARDPGTSSTDTQYF.

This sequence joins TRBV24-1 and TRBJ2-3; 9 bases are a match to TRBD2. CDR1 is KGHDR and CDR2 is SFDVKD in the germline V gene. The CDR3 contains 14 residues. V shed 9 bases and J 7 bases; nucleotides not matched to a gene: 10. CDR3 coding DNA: TGTGCCACCGGGGGGGGCGGGAGGGGAAATACGCAGTATTTT. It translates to CATGGGGRGNTQYF.

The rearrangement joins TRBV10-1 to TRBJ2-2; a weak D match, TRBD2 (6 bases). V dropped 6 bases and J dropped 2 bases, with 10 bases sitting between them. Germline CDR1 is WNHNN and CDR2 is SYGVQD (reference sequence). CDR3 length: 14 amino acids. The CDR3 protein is CASRSGANTGELFF. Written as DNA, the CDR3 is TGCGCCAGCAGATCGGGAGCAAACACCGGGGAGCTGTTTTTT.

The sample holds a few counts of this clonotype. The DNA of the CDR3 is TGTGCCAGCAATGGTCTGGGATTCGGTAATTCACCCCTCCACTTT. Translation: CASNGLGFGNSPLHF. This chain uses TRBV28 with TRBJ1-6; D is unclear. Germline CDR1 MDHEN, CDR2 SYDVKM. This CDR3 has 15 amino acids. Trimming took 7 bases from V and 6 from J, leaving 16 bases between them.

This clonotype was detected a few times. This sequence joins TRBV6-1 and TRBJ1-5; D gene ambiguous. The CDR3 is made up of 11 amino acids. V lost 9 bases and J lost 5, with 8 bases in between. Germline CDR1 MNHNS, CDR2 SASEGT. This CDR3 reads CASGPDQPQHF. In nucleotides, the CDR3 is TGTGCCAGTGGCCCTGATCAGCCCCAGCATTTT.

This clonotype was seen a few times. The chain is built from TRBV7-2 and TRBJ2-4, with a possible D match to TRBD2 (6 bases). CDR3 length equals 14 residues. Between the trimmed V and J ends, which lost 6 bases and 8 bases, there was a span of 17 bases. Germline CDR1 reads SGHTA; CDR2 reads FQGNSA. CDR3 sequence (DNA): TGTGCCAGCAGTTCACCGGGATCGGGAGACATTCAGTACTTC. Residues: CASSSPGSGDIQYF. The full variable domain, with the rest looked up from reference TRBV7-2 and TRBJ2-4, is GAGVSQSPSNKVTEKGKDVELRCDPISGHTALYWYRQSLGQGLEFLIYFQGNSAPDKSGLPSDRFSAERTGGSVSTLTIQRTQQEDSAVYLCASSSPGSGDIQYFGAGTRLSVL.

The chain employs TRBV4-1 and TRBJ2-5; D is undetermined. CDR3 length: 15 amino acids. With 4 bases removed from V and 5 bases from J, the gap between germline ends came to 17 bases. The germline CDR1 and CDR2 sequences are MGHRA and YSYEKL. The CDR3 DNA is TGCGCCAGCAGCCTTGGGTTGTCTGTAGGGGAGACCCAGTACTTC. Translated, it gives CASSLGLSVGETQYF.

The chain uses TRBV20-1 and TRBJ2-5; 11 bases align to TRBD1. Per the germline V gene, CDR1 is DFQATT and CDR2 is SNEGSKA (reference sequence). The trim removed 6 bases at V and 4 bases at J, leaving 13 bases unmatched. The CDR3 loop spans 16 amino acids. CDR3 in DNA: TGCAGTGCCACCATTTTAGGACAGGGGGCTGGAGAGACCCAGTACTTC. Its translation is CSATILGQGAGETQYF.

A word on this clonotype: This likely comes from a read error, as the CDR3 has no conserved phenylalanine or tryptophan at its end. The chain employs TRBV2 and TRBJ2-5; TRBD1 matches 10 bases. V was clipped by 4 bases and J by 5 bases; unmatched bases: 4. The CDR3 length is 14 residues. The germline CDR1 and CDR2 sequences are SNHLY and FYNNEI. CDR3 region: CASSGGQGRETQYV. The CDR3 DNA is TGTGCCAGCAGTGGGGGACAGGGGAGGGAGACCCAGTACGTC.